A single sample is the source of the 30 T cell receptor beta chains below, sequenced in a study of T-cell memory formation after mild COVID-19. MiXCR, run by TCRdb on the 5' RACE reads, gives a single entry per CDR3 protein. This table holds approximately 390,000 distinct CDR3 sequences, roughly 15% found once. The sample was PBMCs or a T cell subset sorted from them (not recorded which). The receptors stem from a man between 18 and 29 years old who had mild COVID-19 (a few samples of this study predate the infection). Cell type and time point are not known.

The V and J genes are TRBV6-5 and TRBJ2-5; D gene uncertain. In germline, CDR1 is MNHEY, CDR2 SVGAGI. Between the trimmed V and J ends, which lost 9 bases and 5 bases, there was a span of 16 bases. The CDR3 has 13 amino acids. The CDR3 protein is CASNLAGRETQYF. Here the CDR3 DNA reads TGTGCCAGTAACCTGGCCGGGCGGGAGACCCAGTACTTC.

The V call is TRBV5-1, the J call TRBJ2-5; weak D call: TRBD1 (5 bases). CDR3 length equals 15 residues. Germline-derived CDR1 and CDR2 are SGHRS and YFSETQ. V was trimmed by 4 bases and J by 2 bases, leaving 15 bases between them. CDR3 amino acids: CASSLVTVPQETQYF. The CDR3 DNA reads as TGCGCCAGCAGCCTGGTGACAGTCCCACAAGAGACCCAGTACTTC. Together with reference TRBV5-1 and TRBJ2-5, the CDR3 gives the full variable domain: KAGVTQTPRYLIKTRGQQVTLSCSPISGHRSVSWYQQTPGQGLQFLFEYFSETQRNKGNFPGRFSGRQFSNSRSEMNVSTLELGDSALYLCASSLVTVPQETQYFGPGTRLLVL.

The genes are TRBV6-7 and TRBJ2-7; D unclear. TRBV6-7 is an ORF; its function is uncertain. The CDR3 spans 13 residues. The V end was cut by 6 bases, the J end by 0 bases, with 9 bases between. CDR3: CASSWRSSYEQYV. DNA of the CDR3: TGTGCCAGCAGCTGGAGAAGCTCCTACGAGCAGTACGTC.

This rearrangement joins TRBV4-1 to TRBJ1-4; weak D call: TRBD1 (6 bases). Germline CDR1 reads MGHRA; CDR2 reads YSYEKL. The CDR3 spans 15 residues. The V end lost 4 bases, the J end lost 5 bases, and 14 bases lay between the germline ends. CDR3 in amino acids: CASSLRTAGNEKLFF. The CDR3 DNA reads TGCGCCAGCAGCCTTAGGACAGCGGGAAATGAAAAACTGTTTTTT.

The CDR3 coding sequence is TGTGCCAGCAGCTCGGGGGTGTCTAGCACAGATACGCAGTATTTT. Its protein product is CASSSGVSSTDTQYF. The chain is built from TRBV11-3 and TRBJ2-3; maybe TRBD2 (6 bases). The V gene's germline CDR1 is SGHNT and CDR2 YENEEA. V lost 4 bases and J 0 bases, leaving 11 bases between the germline ends. The CDR3 loop spans 15 amino acids.

Concerning this clonotype itself: This may come from a read error, since a much larger clone is one base off. The gene calls are TRBV9 and TRBJ2-1; a possible D gene is TRBD2 (6 bases). V was pared by 3 bases and J by 0 bases, with 10 bases between. Per germline, CDR1 SGDLS and CDR2 YYNGEE. The CDR3 is 15 amino acids. This CDR3 reads CASSAGGSSYNEQFF. DNA of the CDR3: TGTGCCAGCAGCGCCGGGGGAAGCTCCTACAATGAGCAGTTCTTC.

The gene calls are TRBV2 and TRBJ1-6, with 7 bases aligning to TRBD1. The V and J ends lost 3 bases and 9 bases, in that order; junction bases with no gene match: 8. The CDR3 length is 15 residues. Germline-derived CDR1 and CDR2 are SNHLY and FYNNEI. CDR3 sequence: CASSELGTEGSPLHF. The DNA for the CDR3 is TGTGCCAGCAGTGAGTTGGGGACAGAGGGTTCACCCCTCCACTTT.

This clonotype has at least ten counts. A read error may produce the germline difference seen at one junction end. J is TRBJ2-3 and V is TRBV7-2; D is uncertain. Per germline, CDR1 SGHTA and CDR2 FQGNSA. The CDR3 is 12 amino acids. The CDR3 here is CASGLTVDTQYF. Here the CDR3 DNA reads TGTGCCAGCGGCTTGACGGTGGATACGCAGTATTTT.

This clonotype was observed a few times. The V gene is TRBV7-2, the J gene TRBJ2-3, with D possibly being TRBD1 (7 bases). Germline CDR1 is SGHTA and CDR2 is FQGNSA. This CDR3 has 15 residues. The V end lost 3 bases, the J end lost 4 bases, and 14 bases lay between the germline ends. CDR3 nucleotides: TGTGCCAGCAGCTTTTGGAGGGGGCCTGCAGATACGCAGTATTTT. This encodes CASSFWRGPADTQYF.

The rearrangement links TRBV6-2 or TRBV6-3 to TRBJ2-7; TRBD1 is a possible D gene (5 bases). The CDR3 sequence is 14 residues long. Trimming shortened V by 0 bases and J by 2 bases, and 8 bases separated the two germline ends. CDR1 is MNHEY and CDR2 is SVGEGT in the germline V gene. The CDR3 here is CASSYSGQTYEQYF. In DNA, the CDR3 is TGTGCCAGCAGTTACTCGGGGCAAACCTACGAGCAGTACTTC.

This clonotype was recorded a few times. The genes are TRBV29-1 and TRBJ2-3; TRBD1 matches 7 bases. CDR1 and CDR2 (germline): SQVTM, ANQGSEA. This CDR3 contains 14 residues. After removal of 6 bases from V and 5 bases from J, the junction contained 11 bases not matched to a gene. In nucleotides, the CDR3 is TGCAGCGTGGCCCGGGACAGCCGAGAAGATACGCAGTATTTT. This encodes CSVARDSREDTQYF.

In this sample, this clonotype turned up many times. This chain uses TRBV4-1 with TRBJ2-1; weak D call: TRBD2 (5 bases). In germline, CDR1 is MGHRA, CDR2 YSYEKL. The CDR3 length is 13 residues. Deletions cut 4 bases from V and 8 bases from J, with 12 bases between. The CDR3 bases are TGCGCCAGCAGCCCCGCGGGCCGGTATGAGCAGTTCTTC. Its translation is CASSPAGRYEQFF.

V and J are TRBV4-3 and TRBJ2-2, with D perhaps matching TRBD1 (6 bases). CDR1 is LGHNA, CDR2 YSLEER, per germline. The CDR3 has 16 amino acids. The ends were cut back, 1 base at V and 2 bases at J, with 11 bases in the middle. DNA for the CDR3: TGCGCCAGCAGCCAAGGGCAGGGGCTTAACACCGGGGAGCTGTTTTTT. Its protein is CASSQGQGLNTGELFF.

This clonotype has only a few counts. The gene calls are TRBV20-1 and TRBJ1-2, with a possible D match to TRBD1 (5 bases). Trimming removed 1 base from V and 8 bases from J, with 14 bases in between. Germline CDR1 and CDR2: DFQATT and SNEGSKA (reference sequence). The CDR3 loop spans 13 amino acids. The CDR3 DNA sequence: TGCAGTGCTAGAGTAGAGGGGAGGGGCGGCTACACCTTC. It encodes CSARVEGRGGYTF.

V is TRBV6-6 and J is TRBJ1-1, with 9 bases fitting TRBD1. The V gene's germline CDR1 is MNHNY and CDR2 SVGAGI (reference sequence). The CDR3 has 14 amino acids. V gave up 8 bases and J gave up 1 base; unmatched junction bases: 5. The CDR3, as DNA: TGTGCCAGCGGACAGGGGCTGGAGAACACTGAAGCTTTCTTT. Its protein is CASGQGLENTEAFF.

This clonotype has just a few counts. V gene TRBV15 combines with J gene TRBJ2-7, with D tentatively TRBD2 (5 bases). This CDR3 is 14 amino acids long. V lost 1 base, J lost 1 base, and 8 bases lay in between. Germline V gene lookup returns CDR1 LNHNV and CDR2 YYDKDF (reference sequence). The CDR3 here is CATSRGRGSYEQYF. The CDR3 nucleotides are TGTGCCACCAGCAGAGGCCGGGGTTCCTACGAGCAGTACTTC.

The chain carries TRBV6-6 and TRBJ2-1; D unclear. This CDR3 has 12 residues. Trimming cost V 6 bases and J 7 bases, with 10 bases left between them. The germline V gene has CDR1 MNHNY and CDR2 SVGAGI (reference sequence). As DNA, the CDR3 is TGTGCCAGCAGGGGGTTTACTAATGAGCAGTTCTTC. Translation gives CASRGFTNEQFF.

J is TRBJ1-1 and V is TRBV5-1, with no clear D. The V and J ends lost 2 bases and 0 bases respectively, with 14 bases between them. This CDR3 contains 16 residues. CDR1 is SGHRS, CDR2 YFSETQ, per germline. CDR3 protein: CASSFSPTGMNTEAFF. The CDR3 coding sequence is TGCGCCAGCAGCTTTTCCCCGACGGGAATGAACACTGAAGCTTTCTTT.

V and J are TRBV6-5 and TRBJ2-7; 8 bases fit TRBD1. The CDR3 consists of 14 residues. Looked up from germline, CDR1 is MNHEY and CDR2 is SVGAGI. V lost 7 bases to trimming and J lost 5 bases; unmatched junction nucleotides: 10. The CDR3 DNA sequence: TGTGCCAGCACCCAGGGGGCAGACCCCGACGAGCAGTACTTC. Amino acids: CASTQGADPDEQYF.

The chain has TRBV4-3 and TRBJ1-6; the D gene is possibly TRBD1 (5 bases). V lost 4 bases to trimming and J lost 14 bases, with 15 bases between them. The CDR3 loop spans 13 amino acids. Looked up from germline, CDR1 is LGHNA and CDR2 is YSLEER. The CDR3 DNA reads as TGCGCCAGCAGCCGGAGGGGAGGCTTCACCCTCCACTTT. This encodes CASSRRGGFTLHF.

This clonotype turned up a few times. The CDR3, as DNA: TGCAGCGTTGTGTGGGAAAGCTCCTACGAGCAGTACTTC. This encodes CSVVWESSYEQYF. The chain is built from TRBV29-1 and TRBJ2-7, with D hard to call. The germline V gene has CDR1 SQVTM and CDR2 ANQGSEA. The V and J ends lost 4 bases and 0 bases respectively, with 10 bases between them. CDR3 size: 13 residues.

This chain joins TRBV11-2 and TRBJ2-5, with TRBD2 matching 9 bases. The CDR3 spans 17 residues. The junction had 11 bases not matched to a gene; V was cut back by 1 base and J by 5 bases. The germline gives CDR1 SGHAT, CDR2 FQNNGV. The CDR3 region is CASSLAAGGLHGETQYF. CDR3 in DNA: TGTGCCAGCAGCTTAGCAGCGGGGGGCCTACATGGTGAGACCCAGTACTTC.

The DNA of the CDR3 is TGTGCCAGCAGCTTAGGGTTCAGAGCCTACGAGCAGTACGTC. Translation gives CASSLGFRAYEQYV. J is TRBJ2-7 and V is TRBV11-2; D call uncertain. Germline CDR1 is SGHAT and CDR2 is FQNNGV. Trimming shortened V by 1 base and J by 2 bases, and 9 bases separated the two germline ends. This CDR3 has 14 amino acids.

This clonotype appeared a few times. The CDR3 region has the DNA TGCAGCGTAGTATCGGACAGTAACACTGAAGCTTTCTTT. This translates into CSVVSDSNTEAFF. This chain links TRBV29-1 with TRBJ1-1; tentative D call: TRBD1 (6 bases). V was clipped by 6 bases and J by 2 bases, with 13 bases between them. The CDR3 is made up of 13 amino acids. Looked up from germline, CDR1 is SQVTM and CDR2 is ANQGSEA.

This clonotype was counted at least ten times. The chain couples TRBV7-2 to TRBJ2-1; D is uncertain. V was cut by 7 bases and J by 0 bases, with 10 bases left in between. The V gene's germline CDR1 is SGHTA and CDR2 FQGNSA. The CDR3 sequence is 14 residues long. CDR3 nucleotide sequence: TGTGCCAGCACCCTGGCAGGCTCCTACAATGAGCAGTTCTTC. It codes for CASTLAGSYNEQFF.

This clonotype was detected only a few times. The chain carries TRBV29-1 and TRBJ1-1; 10 bases align to TRBD1. V gave up 8 bases and J gave up 6 bases; unmatched junction bases: 9. The germline CDR1 and CDR2 sequences are SQVTM and ANQGSEA. This CDR3 contains 13 residues. The CDR3 DNA reads TGCAGCTTCGCGACAGGGGGCCGGTCTGAAGCTTTCTTT. It codes for CSFATGGRSEAFF.

This clonotype was seen a handful of times. The chain links TRBV29-1 to TRBJ1-2; TRBD1 agrees at 8 bases. The CDR3 has 13 residues. Germline V gives CDR1 SQVTM, CDR2 ANQGSEA. V shed 6 bases and J 1 base; nucleotides not matched to a gene: 4. The CDR3 spells CSVGTGLNYGYTF. The CDR3 DNA is TGCAGCGTGGGGACAGGCCTTAACTATGGCTACACCTTC.

The sample holds one count of this clonotype. The chain has TRBV2 and TRBJ1-1; maybe TRBD1 (5 bases). From germline, CDR1 is SNHLY and CDR2 FYNNEI. The CDR3 has 12 residues. V lost 8 bases and J lost 8, with 15 bases in between. CDR3 nucleotides: TGTGCCAGCCACTCCTCCGCAGGGGAAGCTTTCTTT. Encoded protein: CASHSSAGEAFF.

This clonotype was counted a few times. The rearrangement uses TRBV7-6 and TRBJ1-5; D is ambiguous. Germline lookup yields CDR1 SGHVS and CDR2 FNYEAQ. V was pared by 5 bases and J by 9 bases, with 17 bases between. The CDR3 loop spans 14 amino acids. DNA for the CDR3: TGTGCCAGCAGCCCCAACACGGCAGGTCGGCCCCAGCATTTT. This codes for CASSPNTAGRPQHF.

In its sample, this clonotype was seen a few times. The chain joins TRBV20-1 to TRBJ1-6; the D gene is possibly TRBD1 (6 bases). The CDR3 loop spans 15 amino acids. V dropped 5 bases and J dropped 9 bases, with 20 bases sitting between them. Germline V gene lookup returns CDR1 DFQATT and CDR2 SNEGSKA (reference sequence). CDR3 region: CSAPDLRDIGSPLHF. The CDR3, as DNA: TGCAGTGCTCCGGACCTCCGGGACATAGGTTCACCCCTCCACTTT.